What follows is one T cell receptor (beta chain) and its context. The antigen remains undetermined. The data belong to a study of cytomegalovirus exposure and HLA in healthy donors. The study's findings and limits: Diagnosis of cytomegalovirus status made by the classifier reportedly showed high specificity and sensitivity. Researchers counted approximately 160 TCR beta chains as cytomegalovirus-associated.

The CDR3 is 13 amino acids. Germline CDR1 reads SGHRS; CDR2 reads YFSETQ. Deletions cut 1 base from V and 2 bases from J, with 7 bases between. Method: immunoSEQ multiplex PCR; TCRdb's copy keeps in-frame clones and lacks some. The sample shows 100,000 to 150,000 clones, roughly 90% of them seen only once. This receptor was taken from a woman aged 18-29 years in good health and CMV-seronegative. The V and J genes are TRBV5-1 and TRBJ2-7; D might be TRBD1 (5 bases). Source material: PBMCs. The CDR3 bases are TGCGCCAGCAGCTTGTCCAGGGCCTACGAGCAGTACTTC. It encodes CASSLSRAYEQYF.